Listed below are T cell receptor beta chains from one sample, sequenced in a study of identical twins. TCRdb re-called the 5' RACE reads through MiXCR, storing one row per CDR3 protein. The sample consists of roughly 720,000 distinct CDR3 sequences, 15% to 20% of them appearing once. The same sample was also studied in work on T cells expressing NK-cell markers.

The sequenced material came from PBMCs. The receptors come from a woman under 30 in good health. Each CDR3 is given with its conserved first and last residue. The D gene is left open where the match is weak. The size field is filled for only some rows; it gives once, few, many or a size class.

d_call: NA
j_call: TRBJ1-2
clone_size: few
v_call: TRBV29-1
cdr3_aa: CSVREGKDYGYTF
cdr3_nt: TGCAGCGTTCGGGAGGGGAAGGACTATGGCTACACCTTC

d_call: NA
j_call: TRBJ2-7
clone_size: NA
v_call: TRBV5-6
cdr3_aa: CASSLERRSYEQYF
cdr3_nt: TGTGCCAGCAGCTTGGAGCGGAGATCCTACGAGCAGTACTTC

d_call: TRBD2
j_call: TRBJ2-3
clone_size: few
v_call: TRBV29-1
cdr3_aa: CSVTSGTDTQYF
cdr3_nt: TGCAGCGTGACTAGCGGGACAGATACGCAGTATTTT

d_call: NA
j_call: TRBJ2-1
clone_size: few
v_call: TRBV4-3
cdr3_aa: CASSQDWLSSADNEQFF
cdr3_nt: TGCGCCAGCAGCCAAGATTGGTTGTCTAGCGCAGACAATGAGCAGTTCTTC

d_call: TRBD2
j_call: TRBJ2-3
clone_size: few
v_call: TRBV20-1
cdr3_aa: CSALSGASTDTQYF
cdr3_nt: TGCAGCGCCCTTAGCGGGGCTAGCACAGATACGCAGTATTTT

d_call: TRBD1
j_call: TRBJ1-5
clone_size: many
v_call: TRBV12-3/TRBV12-4
cdr3_aa: CASRYRGPNQPQHF
cdr3_nt: TGTGCCAGCCGCTACAGGGGGCCCAATCAGCCCCAGCATTTT

d_call: TRBD2
j_call: TRBJ2-1
clone_size: NA
v_call: TRBV4-3
cdr3_aa: CASSPTRLAASWDEQFF
cdr3_nt: TGCGCCAGCAGCCCTACCCGACTAGCCGCATCATGGGATGAGCAGTTCTTC

d_call: NA
j_call: TRBJ2-2
clone_size: NA
v_call: TRBV4-3
cdr3_aa: CASSLTGGVGELFF
cdr3_nt: TGCGCCAGCAGCCTTACAGGGGGGGTTGGGGAGCTGTTTTTT

d_call: NA
j_call: TRBJ2-7
clone_size: NA
v_call: TRBV20-1
cdr3_aa: CSASREVGEQYF
cdr3_nt: TGCAGTGCTAGCCGTGAGGTCGGGGAGCAGTACTTC

d_call: NA
j_call: TRBJ2-7
clone_size: NA
v_call: TRBV6-5
cdr3_aa: CASSYRVPSNEQYF
cdr3_nt: TGTGCCAGCAGTTACAGGGTTCCATCGAACGAGCAGTACTTC

d_call: TRBD2
j_call: TRBJ2-3
clone_size: NA
v_call: TRBV12-3/TRBV12-4
cdr3_aa: CASTLGLRTDTQYF
cdr3_nt: TGTGCCAGCACCTTGGGACTACGCACAGATACGCAGTATTTT

d_call: NA
j_call: TRBJ2-2
clone_size: NA
v_call: TRBV30
cdr3_aa: CAWSVAGELFF
cdr3_nt: TGTGCCTGGAGTGTAGCCGGGGAGCTGTTTTTT

d_call: TRBD2
j_call: TRBJ2-5
clone_size: NA
v_call: TRBV12-3/TRBV12-4
cdr3_aa: CASRKPGGIQETQYF
cdr3_nt: TGTGCCAGCAGGAAACCGGGGGGAATTCAAGAGACCCAGTACTTC

d_call: NA
j_call: TRBJ2-3
clone_size: NA
v_call: TRBV6-2/TRBV6-3
cdr3_aa: CASSYGTITDTQYF
cdr3_nt: TGTGCCAGCAGTTACGGGACAATCACAGATACGCAGTATTTT

d_call: TRBD2
j_call: TRBJ2-7
clone_size: NA
v_call: TRBV7-9
cdr3_aa: CASSKPGGSEQYF
cdr3_nt: TGTGCCAGCAGTAAGCCGGGGGGGTCAGAGCAGTACTTC

d_call: NA
j_call: TRBJ2-2
clone_size: NA
v_call: TRBV6-1
cdr3_aa: CASSTWTVDGANTGELFF
cdr3_nt: TGTGCCAGCAGCACATGGACGGTTGACGGCGCGAACACCGGGGAGCTGTTTTTT

d_call: TRBD1
j_call: TRBJ2-5
clone_size: few
v_call: TRBV7-2
cdr3_aa: CASSTLPTGTEETQYF
cdr3_nt: TGTGCCAGCAGCACACTCCCGACAGGGACCGAGGAGACCCAGTACTTC

d_call: NA
j_call: TRBJ2-7
clone_size: NA
v_call: TRBV27
cdr3_aa: CASSSLGGLEQYF
cdr3_nt: TGTGCCAGCAGTTCTCTAGGCGGCCTGGAGCAGTACTTC

d_call: TRBD1
j_call: TRBJ2-2
clone_size: NA
v_call: TRBV11-2
cdr3_aa: CASRQSGTGYAGELFF
cdr3_nt: TGTGCCAGCAGACAATCCGGGACAGGGTACGCCGGGGAGCTGTTTTTT

d_call: NA
j_call: TRBJ2-7
clone_size: NA
v_call: TRBV30
cdr3_aa: CAWSVAAYEQYF
cdr3_nt: TGTGCCTGGAGCGTCGCGGCCTACGAGCAGTACTTC

d_call: NA
j_call: TRBJ2-7
clone_size: NA
v_call: TRBV18
cdr3_aa: CASSPMTMTSREQYF
cdr3_nt: TGTGCCAGCTCACCAATGACAATGACCAGCCGGGAGCAGTACTTC

d_call: NA
j_call: TRBJ1-1
clone_size: NA
v_call: TRBV15
cdr3_aa: CATSRGEDEAFF
cdr3_nt: TGTGCCACCAGCAGGGGGGAGGATGAAGCTTTCTTT

d_call: NA
j_call: TRBJ1-1
clone_size: NA
v_call: TRBV20-1
cdr3_aa: CSALPHRGNTEAFF
cdr3_nt: TGCAGTGCCTTACCACACCGAGGAAACACTGAAGCTTTCTTT

d_call: NA
j_call: TRBJ2-1
clone_size: NA
v_call: TRBV6-1
cdr3_aa: CASTPGGGTRTHEQFF
cdr3_nt: TGTGCCAGCACCCCCGGAGGAGGGACCCGGACCCATGAGCAGTTCTTC

d_call: NA
j_call: TRBJ2-6
clone_size: few
v_call: TRBV7-8
cdr3_aa: CAGKAGDFSGANVLTF
cdr3_nt: TGTGCCGGAAAGGCAGGGGACTTCTCTGGGGCCAACGTCCTGACTTTC

d_call: TRBD1
j_call: TRBJ1-3
clone_size: few
v_call: TRBV12-3/TRBV12-4
cdr3_aa: CASSIQGVRNTIYF
cdr3_nt: TGTGCCAGCAGTATACAGGGGGTGAGAAACACCATATATTTT

d_call: TRBD1
j_call: TRBJ2-7
clone_size: NA
v_call: TRBV7-2
cdr3_aa: CASSPGQGSGEQYF
cdr3_nt: TGTGCCAGCAGCCCGGGACAGGGAAGTGGAGAGCAGTACTTC

d_call: TRBD1
j_call: TRBJ2-2
clone_size: NA
v_call: TRBV6-1
cdr3_aa: CAWGQGAVTGELFF
cdr3_nt: TGTGCCTGGGGACAGGGGGCTGTCACCGGGGAGCTGTTTTTT

d_call: NA
j_call: TRBJ2-1
clone_size: few
v_call: TRBV4-3
cdr3_aa: CASSQDSGEGEQFF
cdr3_nt: TGCGCCAGCAGCCAAGATTCGGGAGAGGGTGAGCAGTTCTTC

d_call: NA
j_call: TRBJ2-2
clone_size: few
v_call: TRBV6-2/TRBV6-3
cdr3_aa: CASSYQTTSLGAGELFF
cdr3_nt: TGTGCCAGCAGTTACCAGACTACCAGCCTCGGGGCCGGGGAGCTGTTTTTT

d_call: NA
j_call: TRBJ2-5
clone_size: NA
v_call: TRBV20-1
cdr3_aa: CSAPTGLGETQYF
cdr3_nt: TGCAGTGCCCCGACGGGACTCGGAGAGACCCAGTACTTC

d_call: NA
j_call: TRBJ2-3
clone_size: many
v_call: TRBV12-3/TRBV12-4
cdr3_aa: CASSLVAWGRTDTQYF
cdr3_nt: TGTGCCAGCAGTTTAGTGGCTTGGGGTCGCACAGATACGCAGTATTTT

d_call: NA
j_call: TRBJ2-4
clone_size: few
v_call: TRBV4-2
cdr3_aa: CASSQEGPAQYF
cdr3_nt: TGTGCCAGCAGCCAAGAGGGCCCCGCTCAGTACTTC

d_call: NA
j_call: TRBJ2-1
clone_size: once
v_call: TRBV3-1
cdr3_aa: CASSQDMGITYNEQFF
cdr3_nt: TGTGCCAGCAGCCAAGATATGGGGATCACCTACAATGAGCAGTTCTTC

d_call: TRBD2
j_call: TRBJ2-1
clone_size: NA
v_call: TRBV6-2/TRBV6-3
cdr3_aa: CASTATSGIPLKVHEQFF
cdr3_nt: TGTGCCAGCACCGCGACTAGCGGGATACCTTTAAAGGTCCATGAGCAGTTCTTC

d_call: NA
j_call: TRBJ1-1
clone_size: few
v_call: TRBV7-2
cdr3_aa: CASSQDSNTEAFF
cdr3_nt: TGTGCCAGCAGCCAGGACTCGAACACTGAAGCTTTCTTT

d_call: NA
j_call: TRBJ2-7
clone_size: NA
v_call: TRBV5-1
cdr3_aa: CASSLSDASYEQYF
cdr3_nt: TGCGCCAGCAGCTTGTCGGACGCGTCGTACGAGCAGTACTTC

d_call: NA
j_call: TRBJ2-1
clone_size: NA
v_call: TRBV12-3/TRBV12-4
cdr3_aa: CALSRGLSSYNEQFF
cdr3_nt: TGTGCCCTGAGTCGGGGGCTCAGCTCCTACAATGAGCAGTTCTTC

d_call: NA
j_call: TRBJ1-5
clone_size: NA
v_call: TRBV27
cdr3_aa: CASSLEIPGPDYQPQHF
cdr3_nt: TGTGCCAGCAGTTTAGAAATACCGGGACCGGATTATCAGCCCCAGCATTTT

d_call: TRBD2
j_call: TRBJ2-7
clone_size: NA
v_call: TRBV10-3
cdr3_aa: CAISWGLAGGIYEQYF
cdr3_nt: TGTGCCATCAGTTGGGGGCTAGCGGGGGGGATCTACGAGCAGTACTTC

d_call: NA
j_call: TRBJ2-7
clone_size: few
v_call: TRBV3-1
cdr3_aa: CASSPPSRLDEQYF
cdr3_nt: TGTGCCAGCAGCCCTCCTTCGCGCCTTGACGAGCAGTACTTC

d_call: NA
j_call: TRBJ1-5
clone_size: NA
v_call: TRBV3-1
cdr3_aa: CASSQGAFQLQHF
cdr3_nt: TGTGCCAGCAGCCAAGGGGCCTTTCAGCTCCAGCATTTT

d_call: TRBD1
j_call: TRBJ1-2
clone_size: few
v_call: TRBV5-1
cdr3_aa: CASSLTSGGNNYGYTF
cdr3_nt: TGCGCCAGCAGCCTAACGTCAGGGGGAAACAACTATGGCTACACCTTC

d_call: TRBD1
j_call: TRBJ1-5
clone_size: few
v_call: TRBV5-1
cdr3_aa: CASSLTGEGNQPQHF
cdr3_nt: TGCGCCAGCAGCTTGACAGGGGAAGGCAATCAGCCCCAGCATTTT

d_call: TRBD2
j_call: TRBJ2-1
clone_size: few
v_call: TRBV20-1
cdr3_aa: CSARGGTSVSKNEQFF
cdr3_nt: TGCAGTGCTAGAGGCGGGACTAGCGTATCCAAAAATGAGCAGTTCTTC

d_call: NA
j_call: TRBJ2-3
clone_size: few
v_call: TRBV20-1
cdr3_aa: CSASTYGTDTQYF
cdr3_nt: TGCAGTGCTAGTACGTATGGGACAGATACGCAGTATTTT

d_call: NA
j_call: TRBJ1-2
clone_size: few
v_call: TRBV6-1
cdr3_aa: CASTRTVNYGYTF
cdr3_nt: TGTGCCAGCACCCGGACGGTTAACTATGGCTACACCTTC

d_call: NA
j_call: TRBJ1-1
clone_size: NA
v_call: TRBV30
cdr3_aa: CAWSVPSRIRERGPNTEAFF
cdr3_nt: TGTGCCTGGAGTGTACCTTCGAGAATAAGGGAACGGGGGCCGAACACTGAAGCTTTCTTT

d_call: TRBD1
j_call: TRBJ2-5
clone_size: NA
v_call: TRBV7-9
cdr3_aa: CASSLAGQGKETQYF
cdr3_nt: TGTGCCAGCAGCTTAGCAGGACAGGGTAAAGAGACCCAGTACTTC

d_call: TRBD2
j_call: TRBJ2-1
clone_size: few
v_call: TRBV4-3
cdr3_aa: CASSQISGSGNEQFF
cdr3_nt: TGCGCCAGCAGCCAAATTAGCGGGAGCGGCAATGAGCAGTTCTTC

d_call: NA
j_call: TRBJ2-7
clone_size: NA
v_call: TRBV2
cdr3_aa: CASGREPSYEQYF
cdr3_nt: TGTGCCAGCGGGCGGGAACCCTCCTACGAGCAGTACTTC

d_call: NA
j_call: TRBJ2-7
clone_size: NA
v_call: TRBV27
cdr3_aa: CASSFDASDTSYEQYF
cdr3_nt: TGTGCCAGCAGTTTCGATGCCAGTGACACTTCCTACGAGCAGTACTTC

d_call: NA
j_call: TRBJ2-6
clone_size: NA
v_call: TRBV6-2/TRBV6-3
cdr3_aa: CASIPGYSGANVLTF
cdr3_nt: TGTGCCAGCATCCCCGGCTACTCTGGGGCCAACGTCCTGACTTTC

d_call: TRBD1
j_call: TRBJ2-1
clone_size: NA
v_call: TRBV29-1
cdr3_aa: CSVEERTGSSYNEQFF
cdr3_nt: TGCAGCGTTGAAGAGAGGACAGGGAGCTCCTACAATGAGCAGTTCTTC

d_call: NA
j_call: TRBJ2-7
clone_size: NA
v_call: TRBV6-1
cdr3_aa: CASSDYHSEAGEQYF
cdr3_nt: TGTGCCAGCAGTGACTATCACAGCGAGGCCGGCGAGCAGTACTTC

d_call: NA
j_call: TRBJ2-7
clone_size: few
v_call: TRBV9
cdr3_aa: CASSVSTGPYYEQYF
cdr3_nt: TGTGCCAGCAGCGTATCAACGGGACCCTACTACGAGCAGTACTTC